These 28 T cell receptor beta chains share one sample of origin, sequenced in a study of cytomegalovirus exposure and HLA in healthy donors. Primers for the PCR totalled 60 Vbeta and 13 Jbeta. Sequencing used immunoSEQ multiplex PCR; TCRdb keeps in-frame clones, though not all of them. This sample has fewer than 150,000 clones, with 65% to 85% found just once. The sequencing input was PBMCs. The receptors were sampled from a man aged 50-60 years in good health and CMV-seronegative.

The rearrangement joins TRBV6-1 to TRBJ2-2, with a tentative D call TRBD1 (5 bases). CDR1 and CDR2 (germline): MNHNS, SASEGT. This CDR3 spans 13 amino acids. V dropped 7 bases and J dropped 6 bases, with 12 bases sitting between them. CDR3 protein: CASTLTRAGELFF. CDR3 bases: TGTGCCAGCACCTTGACCAGGGCCGGGGAGCTGTTTTTT.

This clone appeared once. This chain uses TRBV4-2 with TRBJ2-2; TRBD2 aligns across 7 bases. This CDR3 has 15 residues. Germline V gene sequence: CDR1 LGHNA, CDR2 YNFKEQ. J was trimmed by 6 bases and V by 4 bases; bases with no gene match: 8. The CDR3 spells CASSPGEGRAGELFF. Here the CDR3 DNA reads TGTGCCAGCAGCCCCGGGGAGGGGAGGGCCGGGGAGCTGTTTTTT.

This clone was seen only once. This chain links TRBV5-1 with TRBJ1-6; 7 nucleotides match TRBD1. Losses at the gene ends were 4 bases for V and 7 bases for J; bases not matched to a gene: 8. The CDR3 totals 15 residues. Germline values: CDR1 SGHRS, CDR2 YFSETQ. The CDR3 coding sequence is TGCGCCAGCAGCCAAAATACAGGGGAGAATTCACCCCTCCACTTT. This sequence encodes CASSQNTGENSPLHF.

The rearrangement uses TRBV27 and TRBJ2-7; 12 nucleotides align to TRBD2. The V gene's germline CDR1 is MNHEY and CDR2 SMNVEV (reference sequence). J gave up 0 bases and V 5 bases, and 11 bases lay outside the gene matches. The CDR3 length is 18 residues. The CDR3 nucleotides are TGTGCCAGCAGTACCCGGGGACTAGCGGGCCGCAGCTCCTACGAGCAGTACTTC. The encoded protein is CASSTRGLAGRSSYEQYF.

The gene calls are TRBV30 and TRBJ2-4; TRBD1 aligns across 9 bases. V gave up 3 bases and J gave up 7 bases; unmatched junction bases: 16. CDR1 is GTSNPN, CDR2 SVGIG, per germline (reference sequence). The CDR3 contains 17 residues. CDR3 bases: TGTGCCTGGAGCCCCAATATCGACAGGGGGTGGTTCAACATTCAGTACTTC. Its translation: CAWSPNIDRGWFNIQYF.

The chain recombines TRBV5-6 with TRBJ2-5, with D uncertain. This CDR3 comprises 14 residues. Germline lookup yields CDR1 SGHDT and CDR2 YYEEEE. Between the trimmed V and J ends, which lost 0 bases and 1 base, there was a span of 7 bases. The CDR3 spells CASSLADFQETQYF. In DNA form, the CDR3 reads TGTGCCAGCAGCTTGGCCGACTTCCAAGAGACCCAGTACTTC. Variable domain in full (rest from reference TRBV5-6 and TRBJ2-5): DAGVTQSPTHLIKTRGQQVTLRCSPKSGHDTVSWYQQALGQGPQFIFQYYEEEERQRGNFPDRFSGHQFPNYSSELNVNALLLGDSALYLCASSLADFQETQYFGPGTRLLVL.

The V call is TRBV5-4, the J call TRBJ2-3; D is unclear. There are 16 residues in the CDR3. Germline CDR1 and CDR2: SGHNT and YYREEE (reference sequence). The V end lost 0 bases, the J end lost 5 bases, and 16 bases lay between the germline ends. The CDR3 here is CASSLDAETLGDTQYF. The CDR3 region has the DNA TGTGCCAGCAGCTTGGATGCGGAGACCCTTGGAGATACGCAGTATTTT.

This chain connects TRBV6-5 to TRBJ1-1, with D maybe TRBD1 (6 bases). V was trimmed by 4 bases and J by 5 bases, leaving 14 bases between them. Germline assignment: CDR1 MNHEY and CDR2 SVGAGI. The length of the CDR3 is 14 residues. Written as DNA, the CDR3 is TGTGCCAGCAGTTCCCCCGGGACACCTACTGAAGCTTTCTTT. It encodes CASSSPGTPTEAFF.

The genes are TRBV9 and TRBJ2-2; a possible D gene is TRBD1 (5 bases). V was clipped by 3 bases and J by 7 bases, with 22 bases between them. From germline, CDR1 is SGDLS and CDR2 YYNGEE. CDR3 size: 17 residues. CDR3 in amino acids: CASSATPWSQAIGELFF. CDR3 DNA sequence: TGTGCCAGCAGCGCCACTCCCTGGTCACAGGCGATCGGGGAGCTGTTTTTT.

The CDR3 DNA reads as TGCGCCAGCAGCTTGGGCGGGAGATATTTAGATACGCAGTATTTT. Protein: CASSLGGRYLDTQYF. This chain connects TRBV5-1 to TRBJ2-3, with 7 positions matching TRBD2. Unmatched junction bases numbered 6, after V lost 0 bases and J lost 5 bases. CDR3 length: 15 amino acids. Looked up from germline, CDR1 is SGHRS and CDR2 is YFSETQ.

Remarks on this clone: A junction boundary mismatches the germline segment, possibly from a read error. V gene TRBV19 combines with J gene TRBJ1-4, with D perhaps TRBD1 (6 bases). The CDR3 spans 14 residues. Germline loops: CDR1 LNHDA, CDR2 SQIVND (reference sequence). DNA of the CDR3: TGTGCCAGTAGCATAGGGACAATAAATGAAAAACTGTTTTTT. It is translated as CASSIGTINEKLFF.

In its sample, this clone was seen a few times. The rearrangement joins TRBV5-4 to TRBJ2-5, with D possibly matching TRBD2 (5 bases). The germline V gene has CDR1 SGHNT and CDR2 YYREEE (reference sequence). This CDR3 has 16 residues. V was clipped by 2 bases and J by 5 bases, with 19 bases between them. CDR3 coding DNA: TGTGCCAGCAGCTTATTAGCCCGACTCGGCGGGGAGACCCAGTACTTC. As protein: CASSLLARLGGETQYF. Based on the CDR3 plus reference TRBV5-4 and TRBJ2-5, the full variable domain is ETGVTQSPTHLIKTRGQQVTLRCSSQSGHNTVSWYQQALGQGPQFIFQYYREEENGRGNFPPRFSGLQFPNYSSELNVNALELDDSALYLCASSLLARLGGETQYFGPGTRLLVL.

This chain uses TRBV13 with TRBJ1-5; TRBD1 might be the D (5 bases). Deletions cut 0 bases from V and 0 bases from J, with 12 bases between. From germline, CDR1 is PRHDT and CDR2 FYEKMQ (reference sequence). There are 17 residues in the CDR3. CDR3 loop: CASSLGGRRFSNQPQHF. The CDR3 nucleotides are TGTGCCAGCAGCTTAGGGGGGCGACGGTTTAGCAATCAGCCCCAGCATTTT.

The chain recombines TRBV19 with TRBJ2-1; D is ambiguous. This CDR3 has 15 amino acids. CDR1 LNHDA and CDR2 SQIVND come from the germline V gene (reference sequence). Trimming took 9 bases from V and 0 from J, leaving 15 bases between them. This CDR3 reads CASLRLESSYNEQFF. CDR3 in DNA: TGTGCCAGCCTAAGACTGGAAAGCTCCTACAATGAGCAGTTCTTC. The entire variable domain, with the rest obtained from reference TRBV19 and TRBJ2-1, is as follows: DGGITQSPKYLFRKEGQNVTLSCEQNLNHDAMYWYRQDPGQGLRLIYYSQIVNDFQKGDIAEGYSVSREKKESFPLTVTSAQKNPTAFYLCASLRLESSYNEQFFGPGTRLTVL.

This chain connects TRBV5-4 to TRBJ2-3, with 11 bases fitting TRBD2. The CDR3 contains 14 residues. The germline V gene encodes CDR1 SGHNT and CDR2 YYREEE (reference sequence). J gave up 6 bases and V 4 bases, and 4 bases lay outside the gene matches. This CDR3 reads CASSPTSGVDTQYF. The CDR3 DNA is TGTGCCAGCAGCCCGACTAGCGGGGTGGATACGCAGTATTTT.

The chain carries TRBV2 and TRBJ2-1; TRBD2 matches 13 bases. The CDR3 consists of 14 residues. V dropped 5 bases and J dropped 8; count of bases not matched to a gene: 3. From germline, CDR1 is SNHLY and CDR2 FYNNEI. This chain's CDR3 is CASSRTSGSYEQFF. CDR3 nucleotides: TGTGCCAGCAGTCGGACTAGCGGGAGCTATGAGCAGTTCTTC.

CDR3 nucleotide sequence: TGTGCCAGTACCGCGGTCAGGGGAGACTATGGCTACACCTTC. Its protein is CASTAVRGDYGYTF. V and J are TRBV19 and TRBJ1-2; the D gene is possibly TRBD1 (6 bases). V shed 7 bases and J shed 3 bases, with 15 bases lying between them. CDR3 length: 14 residues. Germline CDR1 and CDR2: LNHDA and SQIVND (reference sequence).

This clone appeared a few times. The chain joins TRBV29-1 to TRBJ1-2; a weak D match, TRBD1 (5 bases). Germline V CDR1 and CDR2: SQVTM, ANQGSEA. Between the trimmed V and J ends, which lost 6 bases and 6 bases, there was a span of 8 bases. The CDR3 consists of 10 residues. CDR3 nucleotide sequence: TGCAGCGTCCAAGGGGATGGCTACACCTTC. Its translation: CSVQGDGYTF.

The genes are TRBV27 and TRBJ2-1, with D perhaps matching TRBD1 (6 bases). The germline gives CDR1 MNHEY, CDR2 SMNVEV (reference sequence). This CDR3 is built from 13 residues. V was cut by 3 bases and J by 9 bases, with 12 bases left in between. CDR3 bases: TGTGCCAGCAGTTTGGTCAGGGGCGCTGAGCAGTTCTTC. As protein: CASSLVRGAEQFF.

The chain uses TRBV14 and TRBJ1-2; TRBD1 might be the D (5 bases). Germline CDR1 SGHDN, CDR2 FVKESK. With 6 bases removed from V and 8 bases from J, the gap between germline ends came to 16 bases. The CDR3 contains 13 residues. The CDR3 sequence is CASRAGQGGGYTF. The CDR3 region has the DNA TGTGCCAGCAGAGCAGGGCAGGGAGGCGGCTACACCTTC.

This clone has a single count. The genes are TRBV6-4 and TRBJ1-5; 7 nucleotides match TRBD1. This CDR3 region has 13 residues. The V gene end was trimmed by 6 bases and the J gene end by 9 bases; junction bases not matched to a gene: 8. Germline V gene lookup returns CDR1 MRHNA and CDR2 SNTAGT. CDR3 nucleotides: TGTGCCAGCAGCCGCAGACAGGGCCGGCCCCAGCATTTT. It yields the protein CASSRRQGRPQHF.

This chain joins TRBV6-1 and TRBJ2-7, with a weak D call TRBD2 (6 bases). The germline V and J ends were trimmed by 1 base and 0 bases, with 10 bases remaining between them. The germline V gene encodes CDR1 MNHNS and CDR2 SASEGT. This CDR3 contains 15 residues. DNA of the CDR3: TGTGCCAGCAGTGAAGTGGAGGGCTACTCCTACGAGCAGTACTTC. This sequence encodes CASSEVEGYSYEQYF.

CDR3 DNA: TGTGCCAGCAGTTTGGGGAGGGGACCATCCTACGAGCAGTACTTC. Protein product: CASSLGRGPSYEQYF. The V and J genes are TRBV27 and TRBJ2-7; TRBD2 aligns across 7 bases. J was trimmed by 1 base and V by 3 bases; bases with no gene match: 6. The germline V gene encodes CDR1 MNHEY and CDR2 SMNVEV (reference sequence). The CDR3 is 15 residues long.

V and J are TRBV5-1 and TRBJ2-1; TRBD2 agrees at 14 bases. V shed 3 bases, J shed 6 bases, and the junction held 8 bases outside the gene matches. Germline lookup yields CDR1 SGHRS and CDR2 YFSETQ. The CDR3 is 17 amino acids. CDR3 sequence: CASSSTSGGAAANEQFF. The CDR3 DNA is TGCGCCAGCAGCTCGACTAGCGGGGGGGCCGCGGCCAATGAGCAGTTCTTC.

This clone was found a few times. The V gene is TRBV30, the J gene TRBJ1-1; D is unresolved. Germline assignment: CDR1 GTSNPN and CDR2 SVGIG (reference sequence). Deletions cut 0 bases from V and 5 bases from J, with 10 bases between. This CDR3 is 13 amino acids long. The CDR3 loop is CAWSVGGRTEAFF. CDR3 DNA sequence: TGTGCCTGGAGTGTTGGCGGGAGGACTGAAGCTTTCTTT.

The chain uses TRBV29-1 and TRBJ2-1; weak D call: TRBD2 (6 bases). Germline V CDR1 and CDR2: SQVTM, ANQGSEA. CDR3 length: 13 amino acids. The V end lost 6 bases, the J end lost 9 bases, and 18 bases lay between the germline ends. The CDR3 loop reads CSVAGLMRTEQFF. The CDR3 DNA reads as TGCAGCGTGGCGGGACTCATGAGGACTGAGCAGTTCTTC.

The V gene is TRBV29-1, the J gene TRBJ2-1; TRBD2 aligns across 11 bases. Germline V lookup: CDR1 SQVTM, CDR2 ANQGSEA. V was pared by 4 bases and J by 4 bases, with 9 bases of the junction left unmatched. CDR3 length: 16 residues. This CDR3 reads CSVVGLAGRVYNEQFF. In DNA form, the CDR3 reads TGCAGCGTTGTAGGACTAGCGGGCCGGGTTTACAATGAGCAGTTCTTC.

This chain joins TRBV19 and TRBJ1-2, with D perhaps matching TRBD1 (6 bases). This CDR3 contains 14 residues. Trimming stripped 6 bases from V and 4 bases from J, with 15 bases between. Looked up from germline, CDR1 is LNHDA and CDR2 is SQIVND (reference sequence). CDR3: CASSLDRDLYGYTF. DNA of the CDR3: TGTGCCAGTAGCCTGGACAGAGACCTCTATGGCTACACCTTC.